This T cell receptor beta chain was sequenced for a study of blood T cell repertoires in COVID-19. Original processing methods: Researchers report that nucleated cell counts were estimated from reference gene primer amplification. Sequencing was performed with immunoSEQ multiplex PCR; in TCRdb, only in-frame clones are kept and a portion is missing. The V and J calls and clone size come from that table; D and trimming were worked out from the DNA. The sample contains 150,000 to 170,000 clones, about 90% of which appear only once. This clonotype was sampled from a man aged 45-65 years with acute or convalescent COVID-19. The sample was peripheral blood.

The chain's CDR3 is CSASLEGASGANVLTF. In DNA, the CDR3 is TGCAGTGCTAGTCTAGAAGGGGCCTCTGGGGCCAACGTCCTGACTTTC. This chain uses TRBV20-1 with TRBJ2-6; D may be TRBD1 (5 bases). The CDR3 is made up of 16 amino acids. The V gene's germline CDR1 is DFQATT and CDR2 SNEGSKA (reference sequence). The V end lost 3 bases, the J end lost 0 bases, and 12 bases lay between the germline ends.